The clone carrying this TCR beta chain is a singleton in its sample. Its antigen remains unknown. Other DNA sequences within the sample encode an identical CDR3. Assay used: immunoSEQ multiplex PCR; TCRdb lists only in-frame clones, some missing. The repertoire has some 2,500,000 clones, over 85% of them found once; the top ten carry 0.35% to 0.45%. The sample comes from a study of shared clonotypes between healthy human individuals. Only Caucasian adults living in Nashville, Tennessee served as donors. Notes on the study in general: The researchers took only blood, and tissue repertoires probably look different.

The material sequenced was naive CD4+ T cells from PBMCs. Subset specified: CD45RA+ positively selected. The receptor was derived from a man aged 18 to 35 in good health. Some clones in this sample may be carry-over from other donors' samples.

This CDR3 is CASSPPAGSYGYTF. For the CDR3, the DNA is TGTGCCAGCTCACCACCGGCGGGGTCCTATGGCTACACCTTC. The chain carries TRBV18 and TRBJ1-2; D is undetermined. V dropped 0 bases and J dropped 4 bases, with 9 bases sitting between them. This CDR3 is built from 14 residues. Germline CDR1 and CDR2: KGHSH and LQKENI.